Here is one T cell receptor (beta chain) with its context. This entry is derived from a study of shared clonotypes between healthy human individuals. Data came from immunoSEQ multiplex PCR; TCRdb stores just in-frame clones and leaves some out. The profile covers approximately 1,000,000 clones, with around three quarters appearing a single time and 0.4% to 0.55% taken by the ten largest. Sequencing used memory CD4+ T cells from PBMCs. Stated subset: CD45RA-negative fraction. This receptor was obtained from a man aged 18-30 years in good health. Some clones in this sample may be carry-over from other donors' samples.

For the CDR3, the DNA is TGTGCCAGCGTTTCCCCGGGACGGATGACTAACTATGGCTACACCTTC. This gives the protein CASVSPGRMTNYGYTF. The chain has TRBV28 and TRBJ1-2, with D perhaps TRBD1 (5 bases). CDR3 length equals 16 residues. V shed 8 bases and J shed 0 bases, with 19 bases lying between them. Per the germline V gene, CDR1 is MDHEN and CDR2 is SYDVKM.